The 21 T cell receptor beta chains given below trace back to one sample, sequenced in a study of tumor-infiltrating lymphocytes in primary liver carcinoma. Starting from 450 to 500 ng of total RNA, TCR beta cDNA was produced with a primer in the constant region. What produced the TCR beta libraries was three nested multiplex PCR rounds using slightly modified ARM-PCR. With TRBV1-TRBV30 forward primers and a C-beta reverse primer, the first two PCR rounds were run for 9 to 10 cycles each. TCRdb analysed the multiplex PCR reads with MiXCR anew, one entry per CDR3 protein. This sample has 330,000 or so distinct CDR3 sequences, with 65% found just once. The study extracted blood RNA from unsorted whole blood and also extracted germline DNA. The sequencing sample was made of peripheral blood. The receptor set was obtained from a man aged 40-55 years with primary liver carcinoma and hepatitis B virus infection.

As to this clonotype: Given a much more abundant clone one base away, this may be a read error. The V call is TRBV12-5, the J call TRBJ2-1; no reliable D call. The CDR3 totals 13 residues. CDR1 and CDR2 from the germline V gene are LGHNT and FRNRAP. CDR3 DNA: TGTGCTAGTGGTTTTCCCCCCTACAATGAGCAGCTCTTC. Translation gives CASGFPPYNEQLF.

This clonotype has ten or more counts. The rearrangement joins TRBV4-2 to TRBJ2-7; D ambiguous. The CDR3 is 16 amino acids. Trimming shortened V by 0 bases and J by 0 bases, and 12 bases separated the two germline ends. Per the germline V gene, CDR1 is LGHNA and CDR2 is YNFKEQ. The CDR3 spells CASSQDISVYSYEQYF. The CDR3 bases are TGTGCCAGCAGCCAAGATATTAGTGTATACTCCTACGAGCAGTACTTC.

As concerns this clonotype: A read error is possible here, since a much larger clone lies one base away. V is TRBV6-5 and J is TRBJ1-1; D possibly corresponds to TRBD1 (5 bases). The CDR3 loop spans 13 amino acids. Germline-derived CDR1 and CDR2 are MNHEY and SVGAGI. The CDR3 DNA follows: TGTTCCAGCAGGAGCGGACAGAACACTGAAGCTTTCTTT. It specifies CSSRSGQNTEAFF.

There are many counts of this clonotype. V usage is TRBV10-2 and J usage is TRBJ2-1; the D gene could be TRBD1 or TRBD2 (5 bases each). Looked up from germline, CDR1 is WSHSY and CDR2 is SAAADI. The ends were cut back, 9 bases at V and 9 bases at J, with 18 bases in the middle. The CDR3 contains 13 residues. CDR3 residues: CASFGWTGTEQFF. CDR3 bases: TGCGCCAGTTTTGGATGGACCGGGACTGAGCAGTTCTTC.

This chain joins TRBV5-1 and TRBJ2-1; D is unclear. Deletions cut 1 base from V and 1 base from J, with 6 bases between. The CDR3 consists of 14 residues. CDR1 and CDR2 (germline): SGHRS, YFSETQ. CDR3 bases: TGCGCCAGCAGCTTGCCCACATCCTACAATGAGCAGTTCTTC. Protein: CASSLPTSYNEQFF.

As regards this clonotype: A read error may explain this, as a much larger clone is one base away. The V gene is TRBV12-3 or TRBV12-4, the J gene TRBJ2-1, with 7 positions matching TRBD2. The length of the CDR3 is 15 residues. CDR3 loop: CTSSSSAGRYNEQFF. CDR3 coding DNA: TGTACCAGCAGTTCATCAGCGGGGAGGTACAATGAGCAGTTCTTC.

This chain joins TRBV11-2 and TRBJ2-7; TRBD1 aligns across 7 bases. The CDR3 has 14 residues. Germline V gives CDR1 SGHAT, CDR2 FQNNGV. V lost 0 bases and J lost 6; bases outside the gene matches: 5. CDR3 loop: CASSLEGTVLEQYF. The CDR3 coding sequence is TGTGCCAGCAGCTTAGAAGGGACAGTGCTCGAGCAGTACTTC.

As regards this clonotype: A read error may account for a junction end that differs from germline. The chain has TRBV29-1 and TRBJ2-7, with D unresolved. The length of the CDR3 is 12 residues. In germline, CDR1 is SQVTM, CDR2 ANQGSEA. The CDR3 sequence is CSVDIGLVGQNF. Written as DNA, the CDR3 is TGCAGCGTTGATATCGGTCTAGTCGGGCAGAATTTC.

This clonotype was detected only a few times. The rearrangement links TRBV11-1 to TRBJ2-7; D is unresolved. Germline V CDR1 and CDR2: SGHAT, FQDESV (reference sequence). With 4 bases removed from V and 4 bases from J, the gap between germline ends came to 8 bases. The CDR3 is 12 amino acids. The CDR3 region has the DNA TGTGCCAGCAGCTGGAAAGGTTACGAGCAGTACTTC. Amino acid sequence: CASSWKGYEQYF.

For this clonotype: One end of the junction fails to match germline, which may point to a read error. The chain combines TRBV11-2 with TRBJ2-5, with TRBD2 as a possible D gene (5 bases). There are 18 residues in the CDR3. Germline loops: CDR1 SGHAT, CDR2 FQNNGV. The CDR3 loop is CASSLVRLALGKKETQHF. CDR3 bases: TGTGCCAGCAGCTTAGTGCGGCTAGCCCTGGGAAAAAAAGAGACCCAGCACTTC.

About this clonotype: A much larger clone differs from this one at a single base, so this may be a read error. It is likely a read error, because the conserved phenylalanine at the end of the CDR3 is missing. V usage is TRBV4-1 and J usage is TRBJ2-6, with D perhaps TRBD2 (6 bases). Deletions cut 4 bases from V and 7 bases from J, with 17 bases between. Per germline, CDR1 MGHRA and CDR2 YSYEKL. The CDR3 sequence is 16 residues long. CDR3 region: CASSLGGTPGANVLTY. The DNA for the CDR3 is TGCGCCAGCAGCCTTGGCGGGACCCCCGGAGCCAACGTCCTGACTTAC.

There are a few counts of this clonotype. The chain employs TRBV5-4 and TRBJ1-1; D is ambiguous. V was trimmed by 1 base and J by 4 bases, leaving 14 bases between them. Germline V gives CDR1 SGHNT, CDR2 YYREEE (reference sequence). There are 15 residues in the CDR3. The CDR3 nucleotides are TGTGCCAGCAGCTTGTTCGGTGGTCGCGGCACTGAAGCTTTCTTT. Its translation: CASSLFGGRGTEAFF.

The V gene is TRBV13, the J gene TRBJ2-7, with 12 bases that match TRBD2. The CDR3 length is 15 residues. Germline V gene sequence: CDR1 PRHDT, CDR2 FYEKMQ (reference sequence). The V gene end was trimmed by 5 bases and the J gene end by 6 bases; junction bases not matched to a gene: 8. The CDR3 spells CASSPGLAGRVEQYF. As DNA, the CDR3 is TGTGCCAGCAGCCCAGGACTAGCGGGAAGGGTCGAGCAGTACTTC.

This sequence joins TRBV6-5 and TRBJ2-2, with a tentative D call TRBD1 (6 bases). The ends were cut back, 6 bases at V and 7 bases at J, with 15 bases in the middle. The germline V gene encodes CDR1 MNHEY and CDR2 SVGAGI. This CDR3 has 14 residues. The CDR3 reads CASRAQGVGGELFF. The CDR3 DNA reads as TGTGCCAGCAGGGCACAGGGAGTCGGCGGGGAGCTGTTTTTT.

The chain has TRBV12-3 or TRBV12-4 and TRBJ1-4; D is unclear. V lost 2 bases to trimming and J lost 16 bases, with 14 bases between them. The CDR3 runs 12 residues. CDR3 DNA: TGTGCCAGCAGTTTAAACGGACGGGTTGGGTTTTTT. It specifies CASSLNGRVGFF.

The sample holds a few counts of this clonotype. The CDR3: CASSRLGADGSEQYF. For the CDR3, the DNA is TGTGCCAGCAGTAGGTTGGGGGCGGACGGGAGCGAGCAGTACTTC. The chain joins TRBV13 to TRBJ2-7; D may be TRBD1 or TRBD2 (6 bases each). CDR1 and CDR2 from the germline V gene are PRHDT and FYEKMQ (reference sequence). This CDR3 region has 15 residues. Between the trimmed V and J ends, which lost 6 bases and 6 bases, there was a span of 21 bases.

This chain links TRBV5-5 with TRBJ1-4, with D possibly being TRBD1 (5 bases). The CDR3 spans 17 residues. Germline CDR1 is SGHKS and CDR2 is YYEKEE (reference sequence). The ends were cut back, 2 bases at V and 0 bases at J, with 14 bases in the middle. The CDR3 DNA follows: TGTGCCAGCAGCTTCATGGGGGGTTCTGCAACTAATGAAAAACTGTTTTTT. Its translation: CASSFMGGSATNEKLFF. The full variable domain, its missing parts supplied by reference TRBV5-5 and TRBJ1-4, is DAGVTQSPTHLIKTRGQQVTLRCSPISGHKSVSWYQQVLGQGPQFIFQYYEKEERGRGNFPDRFSARQFPNYSSELNVNALLLGDSALYLCASSFMGGSATNEKLFFGSGTQLSVL.

This clonotype was observed once. A read error may produce the germline difference seen at one junction end. The V and J genes are TRBV11-2 and TRBJ2-1; D possibly uses TRBD1 or TRBD2 (6 bases each). The V gene's germline CDR1 is SGHAT and CDR2 FQNNGV. This CDR3 contains 15 residues. The CDR3 DNA follows: TGTGCCAGCAGCTTGTGGGGGGCGGAGTACATTGAGCAGTTCTTC. Protein product: CASSLWGAEYIEQFF.

This clonotype was picked up many times. This sequence joins TRBV12-3 or TRBV12-4 and TRBJ1-4; TRBD1 matches at 7 bases. V gave up 4 bases and J gave up 6 bases; unmatched junction bases: 8. The CDR3 has 15 amino acids. The CDR3 DNA reads as TGTGCCAGCAGTTCCACAGGGGCGCGGGATGAAAAACTGTTTTTT. This codes for CASSSTGARDEKLFF.

The count of this clonotype is one. Compared with germline, one end of the junction differs, possibly owing to a read error. V usage is TRBV5-5 and J usage is TRBJ2-7; 10 nucleotides line up with TRBD1. Germline assignment: CDR1 SGHKS and CDR2 YYEKEE (reference sequence). This CDR3 is 14 amino acids long. CDR3: CARSSGTGDYEQYF. Written as DNA, the CDR3 is TGTGCCAGGAGCTCCGGGACAGGGGACTACGAGCAGTACTTC.

V usage is TRBV12-3 or TRBV12-4 and J usage is TRBJ2-7, with unresolved D. The CDR3 spans 15 residues. V lost 3 bases to trimming and J lost 0 bases, with 12 bases between them. The CDR3 DNA reads as TGTGCCAGCAGTTTGAAGGACCCCCCCTCCTACGAGCAGTACTTC. Translated: CASSLKDPPSYEQYF.